A selection of T cell receptor beta chains follows, all from one sample in a study of T cell changes during pregnancy in multiple sclerosis. Sequencing used immunoSEQ multiplex PCR; TCRdb keeps in-frame clones, though not all of them. This table holds about 22,000 clones, roughly 84% found once. The sample in question was CD8+ T cells from peripheral blood mononuclear cells, obtained after pregnancy. The source is a female donor with multiple sclerosis, enrolled in a pregnancy study. The CDR3 runs from the conserved cysteine through the conserved F or W. Each record gives: J gene, D gene, V gene, clone size, CDR3 DNA, CDR3 protein. D genes are given only for firm matches. Clone size, where shown, is once, few, many, or a class for clones that have expanded.

TRBJ2-3 | - | TRBV10-1 | - | TGCGCCAGCAGTGAGAGGCAGGGATTATTCACAGATACGCAGTATTTT | CASSERQGLFTDTQYF
TRBJ2-2 | TRBD2 | TRBV7-6 | - | TGTGCCAGCAGCGAGGGGACTAGCGGGAGGTCCGGGGAGCTGTTTTTT | CASSEGTSGRSGELFF
TRBJ2-2 | TRBD2 | TRBV9 | - | TGTGCCAGCAGCGTAGGCGGGAGGGCCTACACCGGGGAGCTGTTTTTT | CASSVGGRAYTGELFF
TRBJ1-1 | - | TRBV18 | - | TGTGCCAGCTCACCACCTACAGGGAACACTGAAGCTTTCTTT | CASSPPTGNTEAFF
TRBJ2-7 | TRBD1 | TRBV28 | - | TGTGCCACCGAGGAGGGACAGGGGACCTACGAGCAGTACTTC | CATEEGQGTYEQYF
TRBJ2-2 | TRBD2 | TRBV11-2 | - | TGTGCCAGCAGCTTAGGACTAGCGGGAGGAGGCGGGGAGCTGTTTTTT | CASSLGLAGGGGELFF
TRBJ2-7 | - | TRBV4-3 | - | TGCGCCAGCAGCCAAGAACTCCTATCCACCCCCTACGAGCAGTACTTC | CASSQELLSTPYEQYF
TRBJ2-7 | TRBD1 | TRBV6-5 | - | TGTGCCAGCAGTTACGAGGGGACAGGGAGCTACGAGCAGTACTTC | CASSYEGTGSYEQYF
TRBJ2-6 | - | TRBV19 | - | TGTGCCAGTGCGGAGTTCCGCTCTGGGGCCAACGTCCTGACTTTC | CASAEFRSGANVLTF
TRBJ2-2 | TRBD2 | TRBV4-3 | - | TGCGCCAGCAGCCAGGGACTAGCGGGAGTGAACACCGGGGAGCTGTTTTTT | CASSQGLAGVNTGELFF
TRBJ1-5 | - | TRBV21-1 | - | TGTGCCAGCAGCAAAGAGGGAGAATCGCCCCAGCATTTT | CASSKEGESPQHF
TRBJ2-7 | TRBD1 | TRBV27 | - | TGTGCCAGCAGTAATTTAGGGACAGGGTTGGACGAGCAGTACTTC | CASSNLGTGLDEQYF
TRBJ2-1 | TRBD2 | TRBV6-4 | - | TGTGCCAGCGGAGCGGGAGATCCTAATGAGCAGTTCTTC | CASGAGDPNEQFF
TRBJ1-1 | TRBD1 | TRBV27 | - | TGTGCCAGCAGTTCCGGGACAGGAAACACTGAAGCTTTCTTT | CASSSGTGNTEAFF
TRBJ2-7 | - | TRBV5-6 | - | TGTGCCAGCAGCTTGGCAGGGGTTCAAATGGACTACGAGCAGTACTTC | CASSLAGVQMDYEQYF
TRBJ2-3 | TRBD2 | TRBV5-6 | - | TGTGCCAGCTACGGGAGGCGGGAGCCAGAGGATACGCAGTATTTT | CASYGRREPEDTQYF
TRBJ1-2 | - | TRBV7-9 | medium-sized | TGTGCCAGCAGCTTATTAACCGGGAGCTATGGCTACACCTTC | CASSLLTGSYGYTF
TRBJ2-5 | TRBD1 | TRBV10-3 | - | TGTGCCATAGCCGGGACAGGGGGCCAAGAGACCCAGTACTTC | CAIAGTGGQETQYF
TRBJ2-7 | TRBD1 | TRBV7-9 | many | TGTGCCAGCAGCCAAAACGACAGGGGTCGTAGGTACTTC | CASSQNDRGRRYF
TRBJ2-1 | - | TRBV11-2 | once | TGTGCCAGCAGCTTATCGCCTCTTTCGGGAGAGTACAATGAGCAGTTCTTC | CASSLSPLSGEYNEQFF
TRBJ2-2 | TRBD1 | TRBV6-5 | - | TGTGCCAGCAGTTACAGGGACAGTCCCGGCACCGGGGAGCTGTTTTTT | CASSYRDSPGTGELFF
TRBJ2-3 | - | TRBV14 | once | TGTGCCAGCAGCCACCGCGGACTGTCTCGGACAGATACGCAGTATTTT | CASSHRGLSRTDTQYF
TRBJ2-1 | TRBD2 | TRBV7-9 | - | TGTGCCAGCAGGATTATACCGCCGAGCGGGAGTAATTACGATCGGTTCTTC | CASRIIPPSGSNYDRFF
TRBJ1-5 | TRBD1 | TRBV6-1 | - | TGTGCCAGCAGTGAAGGCGGGGACAGACTCGCGGGGCCCCAGCATTTT | CASSEGGDRLAGPQHF
TRBJ1-3 | - | TRBV27 | - | TGTGCCAGCCAGGCGCTCTCTGGAAACACCATATATTTT | CASQALSGNTIYF
TRBJ2-5 | - | TRBV4-1 | - | TGCGCCAGCAGCCAACAGACTGGGAGGGAGACCCAGTACTTC | CASSQQTGRETQYF
TRBJ2-3 | - | TRBV7-9 | - | TGTGCCAGCAGCTCGGGACTCCCCGATACGCAGTATTTT | CASSSGLPDTQYF
TRBJ1-5 | - | TRBV27 | - | TGTGCCAGCAGTTTTGGGGGCAGCAATCAGCCCCAGCATTTT | CASSFGGSNQPQHF
TRBJ2-5 | TRBD2 | TRBV12-5 | - | TGTGCTAGTGGCCTGTCCCTAGCGGGAGAGGAAGAGACCCAGTACTTC | CASGLSLAGEEETQYF
TRBJ2-5 | - | TRBV7-9 | - | TGTGCCAGCAGCTTCCTAACAGGCTCCCAAGAGACCCAGTACTTC | CASSFLTGSQETQYF
TRBJ1-4 | - | TRBV18 | once | TGTGCCAGCTCAGCCCGTAGGGGTCACAATGAAAAACTGTTTTTT | CASSARRGHNEKLFF
TRBJ2-1 | TRBD2 | TRBV18 | few | TGTGCCAGCTCACCACCGGGACTAGCGGGATACAATGAGCAGTTCTTC | CASSPPGLAGYNEQFF
TRBJ2-1 | TRBD2 | TRBV7-3 | - | TGTGCCAGCAGCTTAAGACCTAGCGGGAGGGAAGCTGAGCAGTTCTTC | CASSLRPSGREAEQFF
TRBJ2-2 | - | TRBV28 | few | TGTGCCAGCAGTTTAAGGGGGAGCGGGGAGCTGTTTTTT | CASSLRGSGELFF
TRBJ2-5 | - | TRBV5-4 | - | TGTGCCAGCAGCTTTAAGGCGGAGAAAGAGACCCAGTACTTC | CASSFKAEKETQYF
TRBJ2-1 | TRBD2 | TRBV29-1 | - | TGCAGCGTCAAGAGGACTAGCGGGGGAGAACGTGAATACAATGAGCAGTTCTTC | CSVKRTSGGEREYNEQFF
TRBJ1-1 | - | TRBV30 | few | TGTGCCTGGAGTGTTGCCGGCACTGAAGCTTTCTTT | CAWSVAGTEAFF
TRBJ1-2 | - | TRBV19 | once | TGTGCCAGTAACGCGGGCCGGGGCTATGGCTACACCTTC | CASNAGRGYGYTF
TRBJ2-7 | - | TRBV5-6 | - | TGTGCCAGCAGCTTCTCCCGGAGCGAGCAGTACTTC | CASSFSRSEQYF
TRBJ2-7 | - | TRBV5-4 | - | TGTGCCAGCAGCTTATTGGGACTCCAATACGAGCAGTACTTC | CASSLLGLQYEQYF
TRBJ2-2 | TRBD1 | TRBV11-3 | - | TGTGCCAGCAGCCCGGGACAGGTCGGCGGCACCGGGGAGCTGTTTTTT | CASSPGQVGGTGELFF
TRBJ2-1 | - | TRBV7-9 | once | TGTGCCAGCAGCCTCCTAGGTGGAACCTACAATGAGCAGTTCTTC | CASSLLGGTYNEQFF
TRBJ1-2 | TRBD1 | TRBV11-1 | - | TGTGCCAGCAGCTCCCCCCGGGACAGGGGCGGCTACACCTTC | CASSSPRDRGGYTF
TRBJ1-2 | - | TRBV6-5 | - | TGTGCCAGCAGACAGGGCAGTAACTATGGCTACACCTTC | CASRQGSNYGYTF
TRBJ2-7 | TRBD1 | TRBV5-6 | - | TGTGCCAGCAGCCTGCCAACAGGGGGCTACATATCCTACGAGCAGTACTTC | CASSLPTGGYISYEQYF
TRBJ2-7 | - | TRBV7-9 | - | TGTGCCAGCAGCTTGGGAGTTTACGAGCAGTACTTC | CASSLGVYEQYF
TRBJ1-5 | - | TRBV6-6 | - | TGTGCCAGCAGTTACTCGACAGATCTAAGCAATCAGCCCCAGCATTTT | CASSYSTDLSNQPQHF
TRBJ2-3 | - | TRBV5-1 | - | TGCGCCAGCAGCTCGAACAACAGGGTAGATACGCAGTATTTT | CASSSNNRVDTQYF
TRBJ2-7 | - | TRBV4-3 | - | TGCGCCAGCAGCCAAACCGGGACATCACTCGAGCAGTACTTC | CASSQTGTSLEQYF
TRBJ2-7 | - | TRBV4-1 | - | TGCGCCAGCAGCCAAGAACAGGGCCCCCTCTACGAGCAGTACTTC | CASSQEQGPLYEQYF